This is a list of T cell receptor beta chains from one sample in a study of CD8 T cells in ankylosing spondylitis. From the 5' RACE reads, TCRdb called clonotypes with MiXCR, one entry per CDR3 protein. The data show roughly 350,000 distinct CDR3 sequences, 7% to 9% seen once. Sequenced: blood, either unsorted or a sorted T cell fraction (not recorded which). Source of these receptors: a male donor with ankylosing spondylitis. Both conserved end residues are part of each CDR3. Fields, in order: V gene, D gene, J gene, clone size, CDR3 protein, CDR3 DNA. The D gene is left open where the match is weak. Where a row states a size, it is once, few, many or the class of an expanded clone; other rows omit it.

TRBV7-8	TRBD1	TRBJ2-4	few	CASSLERQGLAKNIQYF	TGTGCCAGCAGCTTAGAGAGACAGGGTCTAGCCAAAAACATTCAGTACTTC
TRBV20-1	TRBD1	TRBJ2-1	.	CSARVEGTGYNEQFF	TGCAGTGCTAGAGTTGAAGGGACAGGCTACAATGAGCAGTTCTTC
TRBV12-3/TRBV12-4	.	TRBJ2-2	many	CATTLFRGNTGELFF	TGTGCCACCACCCTTTTTCGGGGCAACACCGGGGAGCTGTTTTTT
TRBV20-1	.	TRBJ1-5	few	CSAMRGFEPQHF	TGCAGTGCCATGAGGGGATTTGAGCCCCAGCATTTT
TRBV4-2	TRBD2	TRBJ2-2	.	CASSQSSSGANTGELFF	TGTGCCAGCAGCCAGAGTTCTAGCGGGGCTAACACCGGGGAGCTGTTTTTT
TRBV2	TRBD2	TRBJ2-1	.	CASSEALAGGWGEQFF	TGTGCCAGCAGTGAGGCACTAGCGGGAGGTTGGGGCGAGCAGTTCTTC
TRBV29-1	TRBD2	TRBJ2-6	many	CSAGLAGAGANVLTF	TGCAGCGCCGGACTAGCGGGAGCTGGGGCCAACGTCCTGACTTTC
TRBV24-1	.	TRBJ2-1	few	CATSPGQGSAYNEQFF	TGTGCCACCAGTCCAGGACAAGGTTCCGCCTACAATGAGCAGTTCTTC
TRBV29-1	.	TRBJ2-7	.	CSTGGRRGNEQYF	TGCAGCACTGGGGGGAGAAGGGGCAACGAGCAGTACTTC
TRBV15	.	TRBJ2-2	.	CATSRAPAGGVGELFF	TGTGCCACCAGCAGAGCACCGGCCGGGGGAGTCGGGGAGCTGTTTTTT
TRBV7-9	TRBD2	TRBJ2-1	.	CASSPGVLAGYNEQFF	TGTGCCAGCAGCCCTGGGGTCCTAGCGGGATACAATGAGCAGTTCTTC
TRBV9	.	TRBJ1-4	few	CASSVGTDNEKLFF	TGTGCCAGCAGCGTAGGGACAGATAATGAAAAACTGTTTTTT
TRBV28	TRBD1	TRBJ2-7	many	CASSSTGGTPFEQYF	TGTGCCAGCAGTTCAACAGGGGGTACCCCCTTCGAGCAGTACTTC
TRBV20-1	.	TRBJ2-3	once	CSGGSGTDTQYF	TGCAGTGGGGGGAGCGGCACAGATACGCAGTATTTT
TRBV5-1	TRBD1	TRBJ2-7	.	CASSFRDRPYEQYF	TGCGCCAGCAGTTTCCGGGACAGGCCCTACGAGCAGTACTTC
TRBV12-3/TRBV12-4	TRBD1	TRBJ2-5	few	CASSFSGTGEETQYF	TGTGCCAGCAGTTTTAGCGGGACAGGGGAAGAGACCCAGTACTTC
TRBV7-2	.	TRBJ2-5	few	CASSLLGGAETQYF	TGTGCCAGCAGCCTTCTAGGTGGGGCAGAGACCCAGTACTTC
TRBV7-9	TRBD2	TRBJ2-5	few	CASSSGTSGRSGTQYF	TGTGCCAGCAGCTCCGGGACTAGCGGGAGGTCCGGGACCCAGTACTTC
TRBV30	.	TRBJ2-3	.	CAWRASRRIDTQYF	TGTGCCTGGAGGGCCAGTCGACGGATAGATACGCAGTATTTT
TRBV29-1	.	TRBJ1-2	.	CSVEDLRRYGYTF	TGCAGCGTTGAAGATCTTCGACGTTATGGCTACACCTTC
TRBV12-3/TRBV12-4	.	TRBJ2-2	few	CASSLRQGVPGELFF	TGTGCCAGCAGTTTAAGGCAGGGAGTACCAGGGGAGCTGTTTTTT
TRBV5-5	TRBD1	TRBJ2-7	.	CASSEGTGYEQYF	TGTGCCAGCAGCGAGGGGACAGGCTACGAGCAGTACTTC
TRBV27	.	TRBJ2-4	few	CASSLSLAKNIQYF	TGTGCCAGCAGTTTATCTTTAGCCAAAAACATTCAGTACTTC